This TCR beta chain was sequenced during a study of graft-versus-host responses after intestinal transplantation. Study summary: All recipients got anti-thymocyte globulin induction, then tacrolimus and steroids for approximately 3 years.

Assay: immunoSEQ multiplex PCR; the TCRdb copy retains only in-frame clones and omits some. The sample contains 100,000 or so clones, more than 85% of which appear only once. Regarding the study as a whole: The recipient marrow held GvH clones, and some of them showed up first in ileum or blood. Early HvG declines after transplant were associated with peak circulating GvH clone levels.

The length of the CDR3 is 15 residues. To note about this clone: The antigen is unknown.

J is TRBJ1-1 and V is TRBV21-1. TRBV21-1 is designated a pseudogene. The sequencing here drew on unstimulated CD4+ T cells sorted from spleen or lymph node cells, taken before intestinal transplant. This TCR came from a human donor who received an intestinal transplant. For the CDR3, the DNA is TGTGCCAGCAGCAACCGGTTAGTGGTGAACACTGAAGCTTTCTTT. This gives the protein CASSNRLVVNTEAFF.